This T cell receptor beta chain derives from a study of blood T cell repertoires in COVID-19. The CDR3 length is 16 residues. Trimming shortened V by 1 base and J by 1 base, and 14 bases separated the two germline ends. Germline CDR1 reads LNHNV; CDR2 reads YYDKDF (reference sequence). In the authors' methods: How many nucleated cells were present was estimated from reference gene primer amplification. Assay: immunoSEQ multiplex PCR; the TCRdb copy retains only in-frame clones and omits some. V and J calls and clone size are given by that table; D and trimming were obtained from the DNA. The data hold roughly 330,000 clones, with 86% observed a single time.

This chain connects TRBV15 to TRBJ2-7; perhaps TRBD1 as D (5 bases). This clonotype was sampled from a woman younger than 35 who had recovered from COVID-19. Sequencing was done on a sample of PBMCs or T cells enriched from blood (not recorded which). The CDR3 DNA sequence: TGTGCCACCAGCAGAGTTTTGGAAGGGGTTTCCTACGAGCAGTACTTC. The encoded protein is CATSRVLEGVSYEQYF.